The 26 T cell receptor beta chains given below trace back to one sample, sequenced in a study of shared clonotypes between healthy human individuals. Generated by immunoSEQ multiplex PCR, the TCRdb table keeps only in-frame clones and is missing some. The sample lists 2 million to 2.5 million clones; approximately 95% were seen once. Sequenced material: naive CD4+ T cells sorted from blood. Subset denoted: CD45RA+ positively selected. Receptors were obtained from a man between 18 and 29 years old in good health.

The chain has TRBV6-6 and TRBJ1-4; the D gene is possibly TRBD1 (5 bases). The V end was cut by 6 bases, the J end by 6 bases, with 14 bases between. The CDR3 sequence is 14 residues long. CDR1 MNHNY and CDR2 SVGAGI come from the germline V gene (reference sequence). The CDR3 sequence is CASRTRQLDEKLFF. CDR3 DNA: TGTGCCAGCAGAACAAGACAGCTGGATGAAAAACTGTTTTTT.

The chain carries TRBV5-1 and TRBJ2-2, with 7 positions matching TRBD2. Germline V gene sequence: CDR1 SGHRS, CDR2 YFSETQ. With V trimmed by 1 base and J by 3 bases, 3 bases remained unmatched. CDR3 length equals 15 residues. The CDR3 sequence: CASSLSSGDTGELFF. Written as DNA, the CDR3 is TGCGCCAGCAGCTTGTCTAGCGGCGACACCGGGGAGCTGTTTTTT.

The genes are TRBV18 and TRBJ2-4, with 8 bases identical to TRBD2. Germline values: CDR1 KGHSH, CDR2 LQKENI. V lost 0 bases, J lost 8 bases, and 6 bases stayed unmatched. This CDR3 contains 15 residues. CDR3 DNA: TGTGCCAGCTCACCACCGGAGCGGGGGATGGACATTCAGTACTTC. This gives the protein CASSPPERGMDIQYF.

This clone appeared a few times. The chain is built from TRBV10-3 and TRBJ1-2, with D maybe TRBD1 (5 bases). Trimming removed 3 bases from V and 4 bases from J, with 9 bases in between. Per the germline V gene, CDR1 is ENHRY and CDR2 is SYGVKD. This CDR3 is 13 amino acids long. CDR3 coding DNA: TGTGCCATCAGTGACGGGGCGGGCTATGGCTACACCTTC. This sequence encodes CAISDGAGYGYTF.

This CDR3 is CASLRDRGNQPQHF. The CDR3 DNA reads as TGTGCCAGCCTCCGGGACAGGGGAAATCAGCCCCAGCATTTT. The chain recombines TRBV2 with TRBJ1-5, with 10 bases matching TRBD1. The CDR3 totals 14 residues. J gave up 4 bases and V 8 bases, and 5 bases lay outside the gene matches. CDR1 and CDR2 (germline): SNHLY, FYNNEI.

This chain links TRBV30 with TRBJ1-2; D not certain. The CDR3 runs 13 residues. CDR1 is GTSNPN, CDR2 SVGIG, per germline (reference sequence). Trimming left V 5 bases short and J 1 base short, with 11 bases between. The CDR3 DNA follows: TGTGCCTGGTCCCCAGAGAGTAACTATGGCTACACCTTC. Residues: CAWSPESNYGYTF. Based on the CDR3 plus reference TRBV30 and TRBJ1-2, the full variable domain is SQTIHQWPATLVQPVGSPLSLECTVEGTSNPNLYWYRQAAGRGLQLLFYSVGIGQISSEVPQNLSASRPQDRQFILSSKKLLLSDSGFYLCAWSPESNYGYTFGSGTRLTVV.

Remarks on this clone: This sample includes further DNA sequences coding for the same CDR3. J is TRBJ2-2 and V is TRBV7-2; D may match TRBD1 or TRBD2 (5 bases each). CDR1 and CDR2 from the germline V gene are SGHTA and FQGNSA. The CDR3 spans 14 residues. V was clipped by 1 base and J by 6 bases, with 9 bases between them. The CDR3 region has the DNA TGTGCCAGCAGCTTAGGAGGGGTGCCCGGGGAGCTGTTTTTT. It translates to CASSLGGVPGELFF.

This chain connects TRBV7-2 to TRBJ2-1; TRBD2 matches 9 bases. Per germline, CDR1 SGHTA and CDR2 FQGNSA. This CDR3 is 16 amino acids long. Trimming removed 5 bases from V and 4 bases from J; junction bases left unmatched: 9. The CDR3 bases are TGTGCCAGCAGCCATGCCGCGGGAGGGGGTTACAATGAGCAGTTCTTC. Amino acids: CASSHAAGGGYNEQFF.

V is TRBV7-9 and J is TRBJ2-1; TRBD1 or TRBD2 may be the D gene (5 bases each). The CDR3 extends over 15 amino acids. Trimming removed 5 bases at V and 4 bases at J, with 15 bases between. The germline V gene has CDR1 SEHNR and CDR2 FQNEAQ (reference sequence). This chain's CDR3 is CASSPWGITYNEQFF. DNA of the CDR3: TGTGCCAGCAGCCCTTGGGGGATAACTTACAATGAGCAGTTCTTC. Using reference TRBV7-9 and TRBJ2-1 for the parts outside the CDR3, the full variable domain is DTGVSQNPRHKITKRGQNVTFRCDPISEHNRLYWYRQTLGQGPEFLTYFQNEAQLEKSRLLSDRFSAERPKGSFSTLEIQRTEQGDSAMYLCASSPWGITYNEQFFGPGTRLTVL.

The rearrangement links TRBV7-3 to TRBJ2-1; D could derive from TRBD1 or TRBD2 (6 bases each). This CDR3 has 18 residues. In germline, CDR1 is SGHTA, CDR2 FQGTGA. Trimming removed 0 bases from V and 2 bases from J, with 17 bases in between. The CDR3 is CASSLTSGGIGTYNEQFF. The CDR3 nucleotides read TGTGCCAGCAGCTTAACTTCCGGGGGCATTGGAACCTACAATGAGCAGTTCTTC.

The gene calls are TRBV4-3 and TRBJ2-7, with 7 bases that match TRBD2. The germline V gene has CDR1 LGHNA and CDR2 YSLEER. The CDR3 runs 18 residues. V gave up 0 bases and J gave up 6 bases; unmatched junction bases: 17. CDR3 sequence reads: CASSQEMGDGGSSTEQYF. Here the CDR3 DNA reads TGCGCCAGCAGCCAAGAAATGGGGGACGGCGGGAGTTCCACCGAGCAGTACTTC.

As concerns this clone: Distinct nucleotide sequences in the sample also encode this CDR3. This sequence joins TRBV10-2 and TRBJ2-2; D is undetermined. The CDR3 has 12 residues. V gave up 2 bases and J gave up 2 bases, with 0 bases separating them. Germline-derived CDR1 and CDR2 are WSHSY and SAAADI. As DNA, the CDR3 is TGCGCCAGCAGTGAGAACACCGGGGAGCTGTTTTTT. It encodes CASSENTGELFF.

The chain combines TRBV7-9 with TRBJ2-3; 7 positions agree with TRBD1. This CDR3 contains 15 residues. Looked up from germline, CDR1 is SEHNR and CDR2 is FQNEAQ (reference sequence). The J segment lost 2 bases and the V segment lost 4 bases, leaving 6 bases of the junction unmatched. The CDR3 coding sequence is TGTGCCAGCAGCTCACGACAGGGCCCCACAGATACGCAGTATTTT. Protein product: CASSSRQGPTDTQYF. The complete variable domain, with remaining parts taken from reference TRBV7-9 and TRBJ2-3, reads DTGVSQNPRHKITKRGQNVTFRCDPISEHNRLYWYRQTLGQGPEFLTYFQNEAQLEKSRLLSDRFSAERPKGSFSTLEIQRTEQGDSAMYLCASSSRQGPTDTQYFGPGTRLTVL.

J is TRBJ2-3 and V is TRBV6-1, with D tentatively TRBD1 or TRBD2 (5 bases each). Germline CDR1 and CDR2: MNHNS and SASEGT. The CDR3 spans 15 residues. Trimming cost V 4 bases and J 6 bases, with 17 bases left between them. The CDR3 coding sequence is TGTGCCAGCAGTGCGTACGGGACCAACAGTGATACGCAGTATTTT. Amino acids: CASSAYGTNSDTQYF.

The chain employs TRBV5-1 and TRBJ1-1; 7 nucleotides match TRBD1. The CDR3 is 13 residues long. Germline CDR1 reads SGHRS; CDR2 reads YFSETQ. The J segment lost 3 bases and the V segment lost 5 bases, leaving 4 bases of the junction unmatched. The CDR3 protein is CASSDQGDTEAFF. The CDR3 DNA reads as TGCGCCAGCAGTGATCAGGGGGACACTGAAGCTTTCTTT.

Points on this clone: Germline is not matched at one junction end, which may reflect a read error. The rearrangement links TRBV19 to TRBJ1-5; 7 nucleotides agree with TRBD1. Germline V gene lookup returns CDR1 LNHDA and CDR2 SQIVND (reference sequence). The CDR3 runs 15 residues. The CDR3 region has the DNA TGTGCCAGTAGGATAGGGGGCGAAGGCAATCAGCCCCAGCATTTT. Its protein product is CASRIGGEGNQPQHF.

J is TRBJ1-3 and V is TRBV6-6, with D possibly matching TRBD1 (5 bases). Germline assignment: CDR1 MNHNY and CDR2 SVGAGI (reference sequence). The CDR3 spans 14 residues. The V and J ends lost 3 bases and 5 bases respectively, with 11 bases between them. In DNA form, the CDR3 reads TGTGCCAGCAGTTATGACAGCCAGAGAAACACCATATATTTT. Translation gives CASSYDSQRNTIYF.

The V call is TRBV5-1, the J call TRBJ1-4; D not resolved. V was cut by 4 bases and J by 8 bases, with 18 bases left in between. Germline V gene sequence: CDR1 SGHRS, CDR2 YFSETQ. This CDR3 has 15 amino acids. DNA of the CDR3: TGCGCCAGCAGCGTCATTGGGGAGGGATGGGAAAAACTGTTTTTT. Translation: CASSVIGEGWEKLFF.

The chain recombines TRBV4-1 with TRBJ2-3; 9 bases agree with TRBD2. Germline V gene lookup returns CDR1 MGHRA and CDR2 YSYEKL. The length of the CDR3 is 18 residues. V dropped 0 bases and J dropped 1; count of bases not matched to a gene: 8. The CDR3 sequence is CASSQEVVAGVRTDTQYF. The DNA of the CDR3 is TGCGCCAGCAGCCAAGAGGTGGTAGCGGGAGTCCGCACAGATACGCAGTATTTT.

Remarks on this clone: This specimen includes other DNA sequences encoding the same CDR3. The V gene is TRBV5-1, the J gene TRBJ2-6; D gene uncertain. The germline V gene has CDR1 SGHRS and CDR2 YFSETQ. V lost 0 bases to trimming and J lost 2 bases, with 6 bases between them. The CDR3 consists of 15 residues. The CDR3 loop is CASSLEGTGANVLTF. CDR3 in DNA: TGCGCCAGCAGCTTGGAAGGGACTGGGGCCAACGTCCTGACTTTC.

V gene TRBV19 combines with J gene TRBJ2-1; 13 bases line up with TRBD2. V was clipped by 4 bases and J by 2 bases; unmatched bases: 8. CDR1 and CDR2 (germline): LNHDA, SQIVND (reference sequence). The CDR3 spans 18 residues. CDR3 in amino acids: CASSTGTSGIATYNEQFF. The CDR3, as DNA: TGTGCCAGTAGTACGGGGACTAGCGGGATAGCCACCTACAATGAGCAGTTCTTC. Complete variable domain (other parts from reference TRBV19 and TRBJ2-1): DGGITQSPKYLFRKEGQNVTLSCEQNLNHDAMYWYRQDPGQGLRLIYYSQIVNDFQKGDIAEGYSVSREKKESFPLTVTSAQKNPTAFYLCASSTGTSGIATYNEQFFGPGTRLTVL.

This sequence joins TRBV6-1 and TRBJ1-4; D gene ambiguous. The CDR3 consists of 13 residues. Trimming removed 1 base from V and 6 bases from J, with 6 bases in between. The germline V gene has CDR1 MNHNS and CDR2 SASEGT. The CDR3 loop reads CASSEGGYEKLFF. In DNA, the CDR3 is TGTGCCAGCAGTGAAGGAGGTTATGAAAAACTGTTTTTT.

The chain carries TRBV5-8 and TRBJ1-1; no reliable D call. Germline CDR1 and CDR2: SGHTS and YDEGEE. CDR3 length equals 16 residues. V was cut by 2 bases and J by 1 base, with 15 bases left in between. As DNA, the CDR3 is TGTGCCAGCAGCTTATTAAGTCGAGCGGGGAACACTGAAGCTTTCTTT. The encoded protein is CASSLLSRAGNTEAFF. The whole variable domain, filled in from reference TRBV5-8 and TRBJ1-1, reads EAGVTQSPTHLIKTRGQQATLRCSPISGHTSVYWYQQALGLGLQFLLWYDEGEERNRGNFPPRFSGRQFPNYSSELNVNALELEDSALYLCASSLLSRAGNTEAFFGQGTRLTVV.

The genes are TRBV10-3 and TRBJ1-3; D might be TRBD1 (5 bases). Germline V gene lookup returns CDR1 ENHRY and CDR2 SYGVKD. The CDR3 extends over 14 amino acids. The V end lost 2 bases, the J end lost 8 bases, and 13 bases lay between the germline ends. CDR3 in amino acids: CAISEGVGADTIYF. CDR3 coding DNA: TGTGCCATCAGTGAGGGGGTCGGGGCGGACACCATATATTTT.

This chain joins TRBV6-1 and TRBJ2-3; D is undetermined. CDR1 is MNHNS, CDR2 SASEGT, per germline. This CDR3 comprises 15 residues. Trimming left V 4 bases short and J 0 bases short, with 11 bases between. CDR3 sequence (DNA): TGTGCCAGCAGTGCCCTGGGCCTTAGCACAGATACGCAGTATTTT. It specifies CASSALGLSTDTQYF.

J is TRBJ1-2 and V is TRBV5-5; TRBD1 aligns across 9 bases. Germline CDR1 SGHKS, CDR2 YYEKEE (reference sequence). J lost 7 bases, V lost 1 base, and 11 bases had no gene match. This CDR3 is built from 16 residues. The CDR3 spells CASSLTSTGGKSGYTF. For the CDR3, the DNA is TGTGCCAGCAGCTTGACATCGACAGGGGGAAAAAGTGGCTACACCTTC.